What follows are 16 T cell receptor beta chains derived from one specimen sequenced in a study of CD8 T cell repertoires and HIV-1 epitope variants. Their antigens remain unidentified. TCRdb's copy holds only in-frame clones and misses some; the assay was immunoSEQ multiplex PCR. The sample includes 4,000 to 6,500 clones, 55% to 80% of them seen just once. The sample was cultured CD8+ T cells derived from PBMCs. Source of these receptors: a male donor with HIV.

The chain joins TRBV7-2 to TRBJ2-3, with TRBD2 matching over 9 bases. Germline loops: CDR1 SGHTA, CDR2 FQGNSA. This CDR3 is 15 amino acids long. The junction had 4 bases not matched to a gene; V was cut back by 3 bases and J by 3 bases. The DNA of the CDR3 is TGTGCCAGCAGCTTCTTCAGCGGGGGGACAGATACGCAGTATTTT. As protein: CASSFFSGGTDTQYF. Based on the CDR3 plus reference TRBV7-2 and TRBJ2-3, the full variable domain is GAGVSQSPSNKVTEKGKDVELRCDPISGHTALYWYRQSLGQGLEFLIYFQGNSAPDKSGLPSDRFSAERTGGSVSTLTIQRTQQEDSAVYLCASSFFSGGTDTQYFGPGTRLTVL.

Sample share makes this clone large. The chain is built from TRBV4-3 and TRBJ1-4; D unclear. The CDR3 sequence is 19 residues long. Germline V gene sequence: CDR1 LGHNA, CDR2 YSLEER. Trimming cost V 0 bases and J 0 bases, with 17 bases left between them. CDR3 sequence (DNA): TGCGCCAGCAGCCAAGATTCAACGGGGAACATTGCAACTAATGAAAAACTGTTTTTT. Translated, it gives CASSQDSTGNIATNEKLFF.

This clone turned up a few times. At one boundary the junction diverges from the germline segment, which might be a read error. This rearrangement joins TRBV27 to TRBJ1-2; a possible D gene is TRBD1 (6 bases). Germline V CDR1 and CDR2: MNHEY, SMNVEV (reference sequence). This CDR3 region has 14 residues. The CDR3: CASSLSGQIYGYTF. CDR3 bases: TGTGCCAGCAGTCTATCTGGACAGATCTATGGCTACACCTTC.

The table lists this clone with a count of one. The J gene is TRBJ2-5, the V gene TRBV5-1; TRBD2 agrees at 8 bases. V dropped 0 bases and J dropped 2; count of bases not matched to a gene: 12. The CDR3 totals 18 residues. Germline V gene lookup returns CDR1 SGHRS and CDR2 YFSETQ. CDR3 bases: TGCGCCAGCAGCTTGGATTGGGACGCGGGGGGTTTACAAGAGACCCAGTACTTC. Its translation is CASSLDWDAGGLQETQYF.

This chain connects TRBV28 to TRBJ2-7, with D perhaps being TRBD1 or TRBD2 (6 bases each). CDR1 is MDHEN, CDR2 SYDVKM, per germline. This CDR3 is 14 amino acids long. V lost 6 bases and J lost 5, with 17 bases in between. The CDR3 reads CASRPEGGRHEQYF. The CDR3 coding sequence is TGTGCCAGCAGACCCGAGGGGGGTCGGCACGAGCAGTACTTC.

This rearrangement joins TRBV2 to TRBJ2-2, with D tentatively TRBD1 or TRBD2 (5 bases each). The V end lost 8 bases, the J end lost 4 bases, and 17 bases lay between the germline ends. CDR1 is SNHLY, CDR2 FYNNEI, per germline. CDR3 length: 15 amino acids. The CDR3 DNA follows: TGTGCCAGCCTACGGGGCCGACAGCCCACCGGGGAGCTGTTTTTT. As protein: CASLRGRQPTGELFF.

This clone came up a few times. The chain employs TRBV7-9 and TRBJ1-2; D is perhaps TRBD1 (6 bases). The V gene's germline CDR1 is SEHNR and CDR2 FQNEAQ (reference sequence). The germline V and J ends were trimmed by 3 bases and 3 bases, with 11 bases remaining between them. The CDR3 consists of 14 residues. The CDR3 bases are TGTGCCAGCAGCTTCTCGGACAGTTACTATGGCTACACCTTC. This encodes CASSFSDSYYGYTF. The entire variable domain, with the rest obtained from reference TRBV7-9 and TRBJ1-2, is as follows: DTGVSQNPRHKITKRGQNVTFRCDPISEHNRLYWYRQTLGQGPEFLTYFQNEAQLEKSRLLSDRFSAERPKGSFSTLEIQRTEQGDSAMYLCASSFSDSYYGYTFGSGTRLTVV.

The CDR3: CASSTEPSQGSSYNEQFF. The CDR3 nucleotides read TGTGCCAGCAGCACCGAACCTAGCCAGGGGAGCTCCTACAATGAGCAGTTCTTC. J is TRBJ2-1 and V is TRBV7-6; perhaps TRBD1 as D (6 bases). Trimming removed 5 bases at V and 0 bases at J, with 20 bases between. Germline V CDR1 and CDR2: SGHVS, FNYEAQ. The CDR3 has 18 amino acids.

CDR3 sequence: CSVPVTYNEQFF. The CDR3 region has the DNA TGCAGCGTTCCGGTGACCTACAATGAGCAGTTCTTC. The chain uses TRBV29-1 and TRBJ2-1, with unresolved D. CDR1 SQVTM and CDR2 ANQGSEA come from the germline V gene. The CDR3 contains 12 residues. The V and J ends lost 5 bases and 2 bases respectively, with 7 bases between them.

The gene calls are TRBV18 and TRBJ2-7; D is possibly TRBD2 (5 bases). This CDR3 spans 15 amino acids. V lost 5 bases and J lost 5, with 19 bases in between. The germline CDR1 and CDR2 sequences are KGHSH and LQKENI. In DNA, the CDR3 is TGTGCCAGCTCAACCACGGCCGGCTTCGGGAACGAGCAGTACTTC. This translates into CASSTTAGFGNEQYF.

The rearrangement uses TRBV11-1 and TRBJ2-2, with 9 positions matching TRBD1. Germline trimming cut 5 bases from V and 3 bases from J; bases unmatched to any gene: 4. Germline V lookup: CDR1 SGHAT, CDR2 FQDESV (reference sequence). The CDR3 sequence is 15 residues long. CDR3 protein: CASSRTGEDTGELFF. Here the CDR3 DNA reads TGTGCCAGCAGCCGGACAGGGGAGGACACCGGGGAGCTGTTTTTT.

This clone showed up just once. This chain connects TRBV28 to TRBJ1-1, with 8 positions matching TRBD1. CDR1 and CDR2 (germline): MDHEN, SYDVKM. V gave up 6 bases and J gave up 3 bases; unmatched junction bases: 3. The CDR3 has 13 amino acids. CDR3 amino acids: CASRGQGHTEAFF. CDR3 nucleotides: TGTGCCAGCAGAGGACAGGGACACACTGAAGCTTTCTTT.

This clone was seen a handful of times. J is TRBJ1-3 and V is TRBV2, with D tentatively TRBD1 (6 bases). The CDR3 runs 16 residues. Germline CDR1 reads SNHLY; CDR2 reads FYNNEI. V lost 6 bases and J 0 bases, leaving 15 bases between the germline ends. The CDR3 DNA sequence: TGTGCCAGCAGAGGGACATTAGAAAGCTCTGGAAACACCATATATTTT. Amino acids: CASRGTLESSGNTIYF.

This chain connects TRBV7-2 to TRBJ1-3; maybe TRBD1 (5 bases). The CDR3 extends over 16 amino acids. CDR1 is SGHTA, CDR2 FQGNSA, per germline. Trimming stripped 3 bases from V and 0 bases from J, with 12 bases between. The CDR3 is CASSFLGGDSGNTIYF. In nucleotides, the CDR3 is TGTGCCAGCAGCTTCCTTGGGGGTGACTCTGGAAACACCATATATTTT.

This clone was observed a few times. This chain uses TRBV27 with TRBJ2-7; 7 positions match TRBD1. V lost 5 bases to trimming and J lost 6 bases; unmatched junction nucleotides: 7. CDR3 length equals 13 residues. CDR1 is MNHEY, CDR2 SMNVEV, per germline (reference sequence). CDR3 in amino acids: CASSGSTGIEQYF. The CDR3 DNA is TGTGCCAGCAGTGGATCGACAGGGATCGAGCAGTACTTC.

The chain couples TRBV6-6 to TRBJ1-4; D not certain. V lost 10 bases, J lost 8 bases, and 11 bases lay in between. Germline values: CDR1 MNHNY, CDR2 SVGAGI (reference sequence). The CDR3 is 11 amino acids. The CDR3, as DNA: TGTGCCACCGGGCTCGGGGAAAAACTGTTTTTT. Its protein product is CATGLGEKLFF.